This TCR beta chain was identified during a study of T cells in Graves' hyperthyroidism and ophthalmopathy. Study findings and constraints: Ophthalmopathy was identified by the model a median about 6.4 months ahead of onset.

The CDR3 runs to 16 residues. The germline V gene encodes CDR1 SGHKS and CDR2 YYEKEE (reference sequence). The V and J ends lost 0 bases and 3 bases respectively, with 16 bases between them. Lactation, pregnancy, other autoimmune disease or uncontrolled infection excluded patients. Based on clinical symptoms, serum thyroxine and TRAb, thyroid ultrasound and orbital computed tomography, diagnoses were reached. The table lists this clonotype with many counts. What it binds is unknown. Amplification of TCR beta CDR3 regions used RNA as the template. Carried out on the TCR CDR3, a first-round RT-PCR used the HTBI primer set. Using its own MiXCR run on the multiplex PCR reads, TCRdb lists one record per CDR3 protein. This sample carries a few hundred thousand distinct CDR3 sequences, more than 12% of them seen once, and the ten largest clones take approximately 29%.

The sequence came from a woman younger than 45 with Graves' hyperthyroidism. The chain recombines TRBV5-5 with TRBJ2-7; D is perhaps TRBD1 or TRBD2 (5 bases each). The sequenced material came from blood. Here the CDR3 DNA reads TGTGCCAGCAGCTTGGTGGGACCGACAGCCCTCTACGAGCAGTACTTC. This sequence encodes CASSLVGPTALYEQYF.